Shown below are 28 T cell receptor beta chains from a single sample sequenced in a study of tumor-infiltrating lymphocytes in primary liver carcinoma. Each 20-30 mg portion of unsorted bulk tissue served as the source for co-extraction of RNA and DNA. Total RNA amounting to roughly 480 ng was the source from which TCR beta cDNA was made with a constant-region primer. Construction of TCR beta libraries relied on three successive nested multiplex PCR rounds employing slightly modified ARM-PCR. TRBV1-TRBV30 forward primers paired with a C-beta reverse primer were used in the first two PCR rounds, which ran about 11 cycles each. One entry per CDR3 protein, called by TCRdb with MiXCR from the multiplex PCR reads. The sample holds roughly 100,000 distinct CDR3 sequences; roughly 80% are singletons and the top ten take 15% to 20%. Sequenced: liver tumor tissue from sampling region 3. The subset is: tumor region T3, left-lateral pole. The receptors were gathered from a man aged 35 to 55 with primary liver carcinoma and hepatitis B virus infection.

Concerning this clonotype itself: One end of the junction is discordant with germline, which a read error may explain. V usage is TRBV4-3 and J usage is TRBJ2-1; D is unresolved. The CDR3 spans 16 residues. Germline loops: CDR1 LGHNA, CDR2 YSLEER. The CDR3 DNA sequence: TGCGCCAGCGGCCAAGATGTGACGGGCTCCTACATTGAGCAGTTCTTC. It specifies CASGQDVTGSYIEQFF.

A word on this clonotype: The junction departs from germline at one end; a sequencing error may be responsible. The chain employs TRBV4-1 and TRBJ2-2, with 9 nucleotides matching TRBD2. Germline CDR1 MGHRA, CDR2 YSYEKL. The CDR3 has 17 amino acids. The CDR3 nucleotides are TGCGTCAGCAACCAAGACCTTAAGCGGGGGGCGATCGGGGAGCTGTTTTTT. As protein: CVSNQDLKRGAIGELFF.

About this clonotype: A read error may account for a junction end that differs from germline. J is TRBJ1-2 and V is TRBV10-3, with TRBD1 as a possible D gene (5 bases). This CDR3 is 14 amino acids long. Germline V gives CDR1 ENHRY, CDR2 SYGVKD. The CDR3 DNA sequence: TGTGCCATCAGTGAGTCGTTAGGGGACTATGACTACACCTTC. It codes for CAISESLGDYDYTF.

For this clonotype: A much larger clone sits a single nucleotide away, making a read error possible. The rearrangement joins TRBV6-1 to TRBJ2-3, with 7 nucleotides matching TRBD1. This CDR3 contains 15 residues. Trimming at V came to 10 bases and at J to 3 bases, leaving 13 bases not matched to a gene. The V gene's germline CDR1 is MNHNS and CDR2 SASEGT. The CDR3 loop reads CATPPTGAMTDTQYF. CDR3 nucleotide sequence: TGTGCCACACCCCCCACAGGGGCGATGACAGATACGCAGTATTTT.

Points on this clonotype: Because the CDR3 is missing its conserved closing phenylalanine or tryptophan, this is likely a read error. The chain carries TRBV12-3 or TRBV12-4 and TRBJ2-5; D call uncertain. V lost 5 bases, J lost 3 bases, and 13 bases lay in between. The CDR3 is 14 amino acids. DNA for the CDR3: TGTGCCAGCAGTCCCTTTATGGATGAAGAGACCCAGTACATC. Protein sequence: CASSPFMDEETQYI.

V is TRBV20-1 and J is TRBJ2-2, with no clear D. Germline CDR1 is DFQATT and CDR2 is SNEGSKA (reference sequence). The CDR3 length is 14 residues. V lost 0 bases, J lost 1 base, and 6 bases lay in between. The DNA for the CDR3 is TGCAGTGCTAGAGAGGGTGGGAACACCGGGGAGCTGTTTTTT. As protein: CSAREGGNTGELFF.

This clonotype was picked up one time. A read error may account for a junction end that differs from germline. J is TRBJ1-2 and V is TRBV6-5; the match to TRBD1 covers 10 bases. The CDR3 totals 17 residues. The germline V gene encodes CDR1 MNHEY and CDR2 SVGAGI. CDR3 loop: CASKGGQGDRFGYGYSF. DNA for the CDR3: TGTGCCAGCAAGGGTGGACAGGGGGATCGATTCGGCTATGGCTACAGCTTC.

V usage is TRBV10-3 and J usage is TRBJ2-5; no clear D gene. V lost 10 bases and J 5 bases, leaving 20 bases between the germline ends. The CDR3 extends over 14 amino acids. The germline V gene has CDR1 ENHRY and CDR2 SYGVKD. The DNA for the CDR3 is TGTGCCACCGTGCCAGGACCTGCGATGGAGACCCAGTACTTC. Its translation: CATVPGPAMETQYF.

This clonotype showed up many times. The chain joins TRBV4-2 to TRBJ1-1, with unresolved D. Germline CDR1 is LGHNA and CDR2 is YNFKEQ. The CDR3 covers 13 residues. V was trimmed by 0 bases and J by 10 bases, leaving 12 bases between them. The CDR3 nucleotides read TGTGCCAGCAGCCAAGATTCCAATGGGAGAGCTTTCTTT. Its translation is CASSQDSNGRAFF.

About this clonotype itself: A junction boundary mismatches the germline segment, possibly from a read error. The rearrangement joins TRBV11-1 to TRBJ2-3; perhaps D is TRBD1 or TRBD2 (5 bases each). Germline CDR1 is SGHAT and CDR2 is FQDESV (reference sequence). CDR3 length: 19 residues. The CDR3 DNA reads TGTGCCAGTAGCTCTGGGGGAAGGTCTATTGGAGCCCGCACAGATACGCAGTATTTT. This sequence encodes CASSSGGRSIGARTDTQYF.

This chain connects TRBV11-2 to TRBJ2-7; D remains unclear. In germline, CDR1 is SGHAT, CDR2 FQNNGV. The CDR3 is 15 residues long. CDR3 bases: TGTGTCGGCAACTCCGGACGGCTTTACGCGCGCGAGCAGTACTTC. Translated, it gives CVGNSGRLYAREQYF.

As to this clonotype: Compared with germline, one end of the junction differs, possibly owing to a read error. V usage is TRBV29-1 and J usage is TRBJ2-1; weak D call: TRBD1 (6 bases). The CDR3 extends over 13 amino acids. Germline CDR1 SQVTM, CDR2 ANQGSEA. CDR3 nucleotide sequence: TGCAGCGGCGCTTGTCTGAGGGACAATGAGCCGTTCTTC. This encodes CSGACLRDNEPFF.

This clonotype was seen at least ten times. V usage is TRBV12-3 or TRBV12-4 and J usage is TRBJ1-5; no clear D. The V and J ends lost 2 bases and 9 bases respectively, with 8 bases between them. This CDR3 region has 12 residues. The CDR3 region is CASSLSGAPQHF. The CDR3 DNA is TGTGCCAGCAGTTTAAGTGGAGCGCCCCAGCATTTT.

In the case of this clonotype: An end of the junction differs from the germline gene, which may be a read error. The V call is TRBV12-3 or TRBV12-4, the J call TRBJ1-1; no definite D call. The CDR3 has 12 residues. The CDR3 sequence is CATTGLGTEALF. The CDR3 DNA is TGTGCCACGACCGGGCTTGGAACTGAAGCTCTCTTT.

The chain links TRBV2 to TRBJ2-2, with TRBD1 identical over 8 bases. The CDR3 is made up of 16 amino acids. In germline, CDR1 is SNHLY, CDR2 FYNNEI. Trimming removed 5 bases from V and 0 bases from J; junction bases left unmatched: 5. As DNA, the CDR3 is TGTGCCAGCAGTAGGACAGGGAACGCGAACACCGGGGAGCTGTTTTTT. The encoded protein is CASSRTGNANTGELFF.

Note on this clonotype: The junction shows a germline mismatch at one end, possibly a read error. The chain is built from TRBV6-2 or TRBV6-3 and TRBJ2-7, with 8 bases that match TRBD2. Per the germline V gene, CDR1 is MNHEY and CDR2 is SVGEGT. CDR3 size: 17 residues. The CDR3 DNA sequence: TGTGCAAGCAGCCAGAGACCGGGACTAGTGGGGACCTACGCGCAGTACTTC. It encodes CASSQRPGLVGTYAQYF.

In the case of this clonotype: This sequence may be a read error, since a much larger clone differs from it by one base. The chain links TRBV2 to TRBJ2-1, with D possibly TRBD2 on 6 matching bases. This CDR3 comprises 12 residues. Looked up from germline, CDR1 is SNHLY and CDR2 is FYNNEI. The CDR3 loop is CASGGTYYEQFF. The CDR3 nucleotides are TGTGCCAGCGGCGGGACCTACTATGAGCAGTTCTTC.

Remarks on this clonotype: Because it lacks the conserved phenylalanine or tryptophan at the end, this CDR3 is likely a read error. The V call is TRBV6-5, the J call TRBJ1-4; D is unclear. The CDR3 covers 14 residues. V lost 8 bases to trimming and J lost 2 bases, with 12 bases between them. Germline loops: CDR1 MNHEY, CDR2 SVGAGI. CDR3 DNA: TGTGCCAGCCGGCTAGTAGCGACTAATGAAAAACTGTTTTCT. Amino acid sequence: CASRLVATNEKLFS.

The sample holds a few counts of this clonotype. The CDR3 end shows no conserved phenylalanine or tryptophan, and so a read error is likely. The chain joins TRBV12-3 or TRBV12-4 to TRBJ1-5, with D unresolved. The CDR3 has 13 residues. The CDR3 here is CASSLTRDQPQHS. The CDR3 nucleotides are TGTGCTAGCAGTTTAACTCGGGATCAGCCCCAGCATTCT.

About this clonotype: One junction end disagrees with the germline gene, perhaps due to a read error. The V gene is TRBV29-1, the J gene TRBJ2-5; D unresolved. This CDR3 is built from 13 residues. Per germline, CDR1 SQVTM and CDR2 ANQGSEA. The CDR3 nucleotides are TGCAGCGTCGAAGCCTCGGTACATGAGACCCAGTACTTC. Its translation is CSVEASVHETQYF.

Comment on this clonotype: Germline is not matched at one junction end, which may reflect a read error. The rearrangement joins TRBV29-1 to TRBJ2-2; 9 bases line up with TRBD2. Germline V gives CDR1 SQVTM, CDR2 ANQGSEA. The CDR3 has 15 residues. This CDR3 is CSVGTSAANAVELFF. The DNA for the CDR3 is TGCAGCGTTGGGACTAGCGCGGCGAACGCCGTGGAGCTGTTCTTT.

This clonotype was seen just once. The chain is built from TRBV5-1 and TRBJ1-1, with D perhaps TRBD1 (5 bases). Germline V gene sequence: CDR1 SGHRS, CDR2 YFSETQ. Between the trimmed V and J ends, which lost 0 bases and 7 bases, there was a span of 16 bases. This CDR3 has 15 amino acids. In DNA, the CDR3 is TGCGCCAGCAGCTTGGTCGGAGGGGCAAGGATTGAAGCTTTCTTT. Its translation is CASSLVGGARIEAFF.

This clonotype occurred many times. J is TRBJ2-4 and V is TRBV30; the match to TRBD2 covers 7 bases. V shed 3 bases and J 3 bases; nucleotides not matched to a gene: 8. Germline V gene sequence: CDR1 GTSNPN, CDR2 SVGIG (reference sequence). This CDR3 is built from 15 residues. CDR3 DNA: TGTGCCTGGAGCGAGGGAGGGCTTGGCAAAAACATTCAGTACTTC. This sequence encodes CAWSEGGLGKNIQYF.

The rearrangement uses TRBV12-3 or TRBV12-4 and TRBJ2-5, with a weak D call TRBD1 (5 bases). Trimming removed 3 bases from V and 4 bases from J, with 12 bases in between. CDR3 length: 14 amino acids. CDR3 in DNA: TGTGCCAGCAGTTTCTCAGGGATGCCAGAGACCCAGTACTTC. Protein: CASSFSGMPETQYF.

Details on this clonotype: This is likely a read error, given that the CDR3 carries no conserved phenylalanine or tryptophan at its end. Because the CDR3's place on the DNA is in doubt, the DNA is left out and the CDR3 is given as listed by TCRdb. The chain links TRBV10-2 to TRBJ2-3; the D call of TRBD1 is as the table states it, not checked on the DNA. Germline CDR1 and CDR2: WSHSY and SAAADI. The CDR3 extends over 16 residues, inclusive of both ends. This chain's CDR3 is CANSDRDRGPTGTHYL.

Points on this clonotype: Mismatch with germline at one junction end may stem from a read error. The V and J genes are TRBV11-2 and TRBJ2-5; TRBD2 matches at 7 bases. This CDR3 is 15 amino acids long. Germline loops: CDR1 SGHAT, CDR2 FQNNGV. The CDR3 nucleotides are TGCGCCAGCAGCTTATGGGCTAGCGGACAAGAGACCCAATACTTC. It encodes CASSLWASGQETQYF.

In the case of this clonotype: A read error may account for a junction end that differs from germline. The chain joins TRBV29-1 to TRBJ2-2; TRBD2 aligns across 10 bases. CDR3 size: 15 residues. Germline V gene lookup returns CDR1 SQVTM and CDR2 ANQGSEA. As DNA, the CDR3 is TGCAGTGTTGGGACTAGCGCGGCGAACACCTGGGGGCTGTTTTTT. It encodes CSVGTSAANTWGLFF.

Turning to this clonotype: At one boundary the junction diverges from the germline segment, which might be a read error. V usage is TRBV29-1 and J usage is TRBJ1-1, with D unclear. The CDR3 totals 11 residues. Per the germline V gene, CDR1 is SQVTM and CDR2 is ANQGSEA. The CDR3 loop reads CSVLGGTEAFF. CDR3 coding DNA: TGTAGCGTGCTGGGCGGCACTGAAGCTTTCTTT.